This T cell receptor (beta chain) is drawn from a study of T cells in Graves' hyperthyroidism and ophthalmopathy. From RNA transcripts, TCR beta CDR3 regions were amplified. The TCR CDR3 was amplified in a first-round RT-PCR using the HTBI primer set. Each CDR3 protein is one row after TCRdb ran MiXCR on the multiplex PCR reads. The sample carries about 500,000 distinct CDR3 sequences, 16% recorded once. The germline CDR1 and CDR2 sequences are MNHNS and SASEGT. CDR3 size: 15 residues. Trimming cost V 10 bases and J 4 bases, with 21 bases left between them. J is TRBJ2-3 and V is TRBV6-1; D remains ambiguous. The receptor was isolated from a woman younger than 35 with Graves' hyperthyroidism. Material: blood. The CDR3 DNA is TGTGCCACCGATTCATCGACCTGGGTAGCAGATACGCAGTATTTT. This encodes CATDSSTWVADTQYF.